The 4 T cell receptor beta chains given below trace back to one sample, sequenced in a study of regulatory T cells in long-lasting Graves disease. Time point indicated: newly diagnosed GD, antithyroid drugs for less than 3 months. Extracted PBMC RNA gave rise to the TCR library. Building the TCR beta libraries relied on iRepertoire HTBI primers, and CDR3 regions underwent Arm-PCR. TCRdb re-called the multiplex PCR reads with MiXCR, one entry per CDR3 protein. The repertoire has over 400,000 distinct CDR3 sequences, less than 15% of them found once; the top ten carry under 20%. This same sample was also part of a study on T cells in Graves' hyperthyroidism and ophthalmopathy.

The sample consisted of peripheral blood mononuclear cells (PBMCs), taken at new diagnosis, from a patient treated with antithyroid drugs. The origin of the receptors is a woman aged 45-65 years with Graves disease.

The V call is TRBV13, the J call TRBJ2-2; 9 nucleotides agree with TRBD2. Losses at the gene ends were 4 bases for V and 4 bases for J; bases not matched to a gene: 10. Germline V CDR1 and CDR2: PRHDT, FYEKMQ (reference sequence). The CDR3 runs 17 residues. CDR3 DNA: TGTGCCAGCAGCTACAGCGGGAGGCGGGAGCGCACCGGGGAGCTGTTTTTT. Its protein is CASSYSGRRERTGELFF. Full variable domain (rest looked up from reference TRBV13 and TRBJ2-2): AAGVIQSPRHLIKEKRETATLKCYPIPRHDTVYWYQQGPGQDPQFLISFYEKMQSDKGSIPDRFSAQQFSDYHSELNMSSLELGDSALYFCASSYSGRRERTGELFFGEGSRLTVL.

In this sample, this clonotype turned up many times. The V and J genes are TRBV3-1 and TRBJ1-1; D perhaps matches TRBD1 (5 bases). Germline V gene sequence: CDR1 LGHDT, CDR2 YNNKEL (reference sequence). The CDR3 consists of 13 residues. V dropped 3 bases and J dropped 5 bases, with 10 bases sitting between them. This CDR3 is CASSQGGRTEAFF. The DNA for the CDR3 is TGTGCCAGCAGCCAGGGGGGGAGGACTGAAGCTTTCTTT.

There are many counts of this clonotype. The chain joins TRBV29-1 to TRBJ2-3; D not certain. CDR1 and CDR2 (germline): SQVTM, ANQGSEA. With 1 base removed from V and 3 bases from J, the gap between germline ends came to 5 bases. The length of the CDR3 is 12 residues. The CDR3 is CSVEGLTDTQYF. The CDR3 DNA sequence: TGCAGCGTTGAAGGACTGACAGATACGCAGTATTTT.

This clonotype was counted ten times or more. V and J are TRBV6-9 and TRBJ2-5; D call uncertain. The germline V gene has CDR1 MNHGY and CDR2 SVAAGI. V gave up 3 bases and J gave up 4 bases, with 9 bases separating them. The CDR3 totals 13 residues. The CDR3 DNA is TGTGCCAGCAGTTACGGGCAGCTAGAGACCCAGTACTTC. This translates into CASSYGQLETQYF.